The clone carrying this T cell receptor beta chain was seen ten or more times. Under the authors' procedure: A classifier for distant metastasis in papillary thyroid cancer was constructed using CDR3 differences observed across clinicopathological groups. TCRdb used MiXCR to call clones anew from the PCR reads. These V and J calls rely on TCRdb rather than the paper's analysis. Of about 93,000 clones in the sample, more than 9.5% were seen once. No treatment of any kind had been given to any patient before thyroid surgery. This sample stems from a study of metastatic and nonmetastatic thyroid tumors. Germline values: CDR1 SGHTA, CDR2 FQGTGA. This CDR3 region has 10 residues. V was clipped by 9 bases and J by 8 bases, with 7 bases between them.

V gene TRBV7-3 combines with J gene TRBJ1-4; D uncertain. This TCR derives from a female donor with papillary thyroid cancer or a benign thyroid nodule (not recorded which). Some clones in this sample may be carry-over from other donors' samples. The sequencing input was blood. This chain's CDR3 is CARRNEKLFF. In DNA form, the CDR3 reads TGTGCCAGACGGAACGAAAAACTGTTTTTT.